This TCR beta chain emerged from a study of cytomegalovirus exposure and HLA in healthy donors. The CDR3 totals 15 residues. In germline, CDR1 is SSHAT, CDR2 FNYEAQ (reference sequence). PCR was performed using 60 Vbeta and 13 Jbeta primers. Assay used: immunoSEQ multiplex PCR; TCRdb lists only in-frame clones, some missing. The data contain roughly 99,000 clones, roughly 87% of them singletons. As to this clone: Its ends do not fully match the called genes, so a read error is possible.

Source material: PBMCs. This TCR was sampled from a young man in good health and CMV-seropositive. The chain recombines TRBV7-7 with TRBJ2-7; D possibly corresponds to TRBD2 (5 bases). The CDR3 region is CASSPRVAPAYEQYF. The CDR3 nucleotides read TGTGCTAGCAGCCCTCGGGTAGCGCCGGCCTACGAGCAGTACTTC.